One and the same sample provided the 14 T cell receptor beta chains below, sequenced in a study of control samples from healthy donors and cancer patients. The table came from immunoSEQ multiplex PCR; TCRdb's copy has only in-frame clones and leaves some out. Altogether about 98,000 clones are present, 79% being singletons, with the ten largest covering over 9.5%. The source material was blood. These receptors came from a woman in her 30s in good health.

A single count supports this clone. The rearrangement joins TRBV10-3 to TRBJ1-2, with D unresolved. The CDR3 covers 13 residues. V was shortened by 0 bases and J by 5 bases, with 7 bases between the two germline ends. CDR1 and CDR2 from the germline V gene are ENHRY and SYGVKD. The CDR3 region has the DNA TGTGCCATCAGTGAGTCGCCCGGGTATGGCTACACCTTC. Translating gives CAISESPGYGYTF.

The chain uses TRBV2 and TRBJ1-1; tentatively, D is TRBD1 (6 bases). The germline CDR1 and CDR2 sequences are SNHLY and FYNNEI. The germline V and J ends were trimmed by 2 bases and 4 bases, with 8 bases remaining between them. This CDR3 has 13 residues. For the CDR3, the DNA is TGTGCCAGCAGTGAATTGGGGGCCACTGAAGCTTTCTTT. Translated: CASSELGATEAFF. The complete variable domain, with remaining parts taken from reference TRBV2 and TRBJ1-1, reads EPEVTQTPSHQVTQMGQEVILRCVPISNHLYFYWYRQILGQKVEFLVSFYNNEISEKSEIFDDQFSVERPDGSNFTLKIRSTKLEDSAMYFCASSELGATEAFFGQGTRLTVV.

This sequence joins TRBV2 and TRBJ2-3, with D unresolved. Germline loops: CDR1 SNHLY, CDR2 FYNNEI. The CDR3 has 13 residues. Deletions cut 3 bases from V and 2 bases from J, with 6 bases between. CDR3 DNA: TGTGCCAGCAGTGAGGGCACCACAGATACGCAGTATTTT. It is translated as CASSEGTTDTQYF.

This chain uses TRBV5-5 with TRBJ2-3, with TRBD2 matching 12 bases. Trimming removed 2 bases from V and 0 bases from J; junction bases left unmatched: 7. The CDR3 length is 18 residues. Germline CDR1 SGHKS, CDR2 YYEKEE (reference sequence). The DNA of the CDR3 is TGTGCCAGCAGCTTTGCAGGACTAGCGGGGATCAGCACAGATACGCAGTATTTT. It specifies CASSFAGLAGISTDTQYF.

V gene TRBV5-5 combines with J gene TRBJ2-1, with 13 bases aligning to TRBD2. The CDR3 runs to 16 residues. V lost 0 bases and J lost 13; bases outside the gene matches: 10. Germline V CDR1 and CDR2: SGHKS, YYEKEE (reference sequence). CDR3 in DNA: TGTGCCAGCAGCTTGGTGAATATGGGACTAGCGGGACCTCAGTTCTTC. Protein product: CASSLVNMGLAGPQFF.

The chain is built from TRBV6-6 and TRBJ1-2, with 8 bases that match TRBD1. J lost 8 bases, V lost 4 bases, and 3 bases had no gene match. This CDR3 is built from 12 residues. CDR1 is MNHNY and CDR2 is SVGAGI in the germline V gene (reference sequence). In DNA, the CDR3 is TGTGCCAGCAGTTTGCAGGGGGCAGGCTACACCTTC. This sequence encodes CASSLQGAGYTF.

The V call is TRBV7-2, the J call TRBJ2-3; D is unclear. Per germline, CDR1 SGHTA and CDR2 FQGNSA. The CDR3 covers 11 residues. V lost 3 bases and J 2 bases, leaving 0 bases between the germline ends. CDR3 sequence reads: CASSFTDTQYF. In DNA, the CDR3 is TGTGCCAGCAGCTTCACAGATACGCAGTATTTT.

The V call is TRBV6-5, the J call TRBJ1-1, with 8 bases fitting TRBD1. The germline gives CDR1 MNHEY, CDR2 SVGAGI. The CDR3 has 15 residues. V dropped 6 bases and J dropped 1; count of bases not matched to a gene: 7. The CDR3 loop is CASRPTGDTNTEAFF. The CDR3 DNA is TGTGCCAGCAGGCCGACAGGGGACACGAACACTGAAGCTTTCTTT.

The gene calls are TRBV27 and TRBJ1-5; D ambiguous. The germline V gene has CDR1 MNHEY and CDR2 SMNVEV (reference sequence). V gave up 3 bases and J gave up 7 bases, with 4 bases separating them. The CDR3 spans 11 residues. As DNA, the CDR3 is TGTGCCAGCAGTTTGGGACAGCCCCAGCATTTT. Translation gives CASSLGQPQHF.

The CDR3 DNA sequence: TGTGCCAGCAGTTACTCCCAGGGCTACGAGCAGTACTTC. This codes for CASSYSQGYEQYF. The chain links TRBV6-6 to TRBJ2-7, with a possible D match to TRBD1 (5 bases). Trimming removed 0 bases from V and 3 bases from J, with 6 bases in between. The CDR3 sequence is 13 residues long. Germline CDR1 and CDR2: MNHNY and SVGAGI (reference sequence).

The chain employs TRBV9 and TRBJ1-1; D is uncertain. From germline, CDR1 is SGDLS and CDR2 YYNGEE. V lost 0 bases to trimming and J lost 5 bases, with 17 bases between them. CDR3 length equals 16 residues. In DNA, the CDR3 is TGTGCCAGCAGCGTAGGCCGTCCAGGCATCGGGACTGAAGCTTTCTTT. It specifies CASSVGRPGIGTEAFF.

J is TRBJ2-2 and V is TRBV5-8; 11 bases fit TRBD1. Losses at the gene ends were 2 bases for V and 5 bases for J; bases not matched to a gene: 5. The germline gives CDR1 SGHTS, CDR2 YDEGEE. The CDR3 consists of 16 residues. CDR3 in DNA: TGTGCCAGCAGCTTCGGGACAGGGGGTAGGACCGGGGAGCTGTTTTTT. Protein: CASSFGTGGRTGELFF.

This clone came up a few times. The rearrangement links TRBV29-1 to TRBJ1-1; a weak D match, TRBD1 (6 bases). The germline V gene has CDR1 SQVTM and CDR2 ANQGSEA. This CDR3 is 13 amino acids long. V was shortened by 4 bases and J by 0 bases, with 9 bases between the two germline ends. The CDR3 sequence: CSVVGQMNTEAFF. The CDR3 coding sequence is TGCAGCGTTGTTGGACAGATGAACACTGAAGCTTTCTTT.

This chain links TRBV21-1 with TRBJ2-2; the listed D gene, TRBD2, was not tested against the DNA. TRBV21-1 is listed as a pseudogene. CDR3 length equals 17 residues. The chain's CDR3 is CASSSQATQPWTGELFF. The CDR3 DNA is TGTGCCAGCAGCTCCCAAGCGACCCAGCCTTGGACCGGGGAGCTGTTTTTT.